This T cell receptor beta chain is from a study of control samples from healthy donors and cancer patients. The protocol was immunoSEQ multiplex PCR, while the TCRdb copy is restricted to in-frame clones and leaves out a portion. The sample lists about 55,000 clones, approximately 94% seen once, with around 1% in the top ten. The clonotype originates from a woman between 18 and 29 years old in good health. Input material: blood.

For the CDR3, the DNA is TGTGCCAGCAGTGTCAGCGGGACAGGATACCTCTACGAGCAGTACTTC. This encodes CASSVSGTGYLYEQYF. This chain joins TRBV2 and TRBJ2-7; the D gene is possibly TRBD1 (8 bases). This CDR3 contains 16 residues. From germline, CDR1 is SNHLY and CDR2 FYNNEI. V was trimmed by 4 bases and J by 3 bases, leaving 19 bases between them. Together with reference TRBV2 and TRBJ2-7, the CDR3 gives the full variable domain: EPEVTQTPSHQVTQMGQEVILRCVPISNHLYFYWYRQILGQKVEFLVSFYNNEISEKSEIFDDQFSVERPDGSNFTLKIRSTKLEDSAMYFCASSVSGTGYLYEQYFGPGTRLTVT.